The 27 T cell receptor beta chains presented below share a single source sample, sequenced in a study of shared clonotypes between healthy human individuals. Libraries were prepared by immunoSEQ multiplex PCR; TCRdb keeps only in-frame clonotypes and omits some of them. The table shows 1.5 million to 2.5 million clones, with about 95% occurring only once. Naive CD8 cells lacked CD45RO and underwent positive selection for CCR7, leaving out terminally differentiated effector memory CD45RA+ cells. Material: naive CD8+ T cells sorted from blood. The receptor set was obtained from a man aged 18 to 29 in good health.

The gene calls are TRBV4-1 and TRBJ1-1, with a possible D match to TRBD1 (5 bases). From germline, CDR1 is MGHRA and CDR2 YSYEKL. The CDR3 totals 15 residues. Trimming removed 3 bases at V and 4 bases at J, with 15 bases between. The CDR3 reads CASSQTPAGVTEAFF. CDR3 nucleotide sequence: TGCGCCAGCAGCCAGACGCCGGCGGGGGTCACTGAAGCTTTCTTT.

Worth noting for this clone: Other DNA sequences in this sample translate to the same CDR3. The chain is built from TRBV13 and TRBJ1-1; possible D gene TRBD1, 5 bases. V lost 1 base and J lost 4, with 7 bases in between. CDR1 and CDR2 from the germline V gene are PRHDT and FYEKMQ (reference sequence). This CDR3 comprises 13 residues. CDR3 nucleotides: TGTGCCAGCAGCTTAGCTGGGGGCACTGAAGCTTTCTTT. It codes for CASSLAGGTEAFF.

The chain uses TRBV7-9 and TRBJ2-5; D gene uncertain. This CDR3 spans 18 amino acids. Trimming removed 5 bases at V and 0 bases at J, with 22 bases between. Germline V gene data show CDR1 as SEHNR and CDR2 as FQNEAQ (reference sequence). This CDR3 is CASSVRTFAEEYQETQYF. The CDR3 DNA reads TGTGCCAGCAGCGTCCGAACCTTCGCAGAGGAGTACCAAGAGACCCAGTACTTC.

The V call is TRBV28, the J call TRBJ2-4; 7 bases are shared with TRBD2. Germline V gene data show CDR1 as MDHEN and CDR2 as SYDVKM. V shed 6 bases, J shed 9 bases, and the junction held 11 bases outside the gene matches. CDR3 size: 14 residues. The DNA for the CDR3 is TGTGCCAGCAGCGACCCCGGGACTACAGGCATTCAGTACTTC. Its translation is CASSDPGTTGIQYF.

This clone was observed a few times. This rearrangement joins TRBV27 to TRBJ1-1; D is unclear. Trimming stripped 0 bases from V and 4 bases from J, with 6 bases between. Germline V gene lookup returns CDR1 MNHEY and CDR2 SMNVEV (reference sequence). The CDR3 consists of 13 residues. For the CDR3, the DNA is TGTGCCAGCAGTTTATCGATGGGCACTGAAGCTTTCTTT. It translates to CASSLSMGTEAFF.

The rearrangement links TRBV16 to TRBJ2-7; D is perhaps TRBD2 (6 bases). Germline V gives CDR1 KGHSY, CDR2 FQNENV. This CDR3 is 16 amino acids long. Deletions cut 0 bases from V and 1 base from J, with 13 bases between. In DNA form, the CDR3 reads TGTGCCAGCAGCCAATCTGGCGGGGCTGGGTCCTACGAGCAGTACTTC. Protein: CASSQSGGAGSYEQYF.

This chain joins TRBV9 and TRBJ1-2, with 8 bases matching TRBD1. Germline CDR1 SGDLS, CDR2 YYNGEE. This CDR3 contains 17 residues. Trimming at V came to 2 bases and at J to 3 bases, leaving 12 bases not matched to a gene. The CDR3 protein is CASSVALTGEEYYGYTF. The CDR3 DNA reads TGTGCCAGCAGCGTGGCCCTGACAGGGGAAGAGTACTATGGCTACACCTTC.

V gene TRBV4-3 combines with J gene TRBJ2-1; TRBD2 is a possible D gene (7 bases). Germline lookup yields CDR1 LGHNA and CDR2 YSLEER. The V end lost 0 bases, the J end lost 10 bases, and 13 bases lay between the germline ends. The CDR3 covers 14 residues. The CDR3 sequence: CASSQDGWGGEQFF. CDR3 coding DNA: TGCGCCAGCAGCCAAGATGGATGGGGGGGCGAGCAGTTCTTC.

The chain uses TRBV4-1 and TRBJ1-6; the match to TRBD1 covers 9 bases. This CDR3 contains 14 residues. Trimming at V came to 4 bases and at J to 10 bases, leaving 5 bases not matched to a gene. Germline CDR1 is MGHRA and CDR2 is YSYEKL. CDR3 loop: CASSPGQGESPLHF. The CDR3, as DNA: TGCGCCAGCAGCCCGGGACAGGGTGAATCACCCCTCCACTTT.

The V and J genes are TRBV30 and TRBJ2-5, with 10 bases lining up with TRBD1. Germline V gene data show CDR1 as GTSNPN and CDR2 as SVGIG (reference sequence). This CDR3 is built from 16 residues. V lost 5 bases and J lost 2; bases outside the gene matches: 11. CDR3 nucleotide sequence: TGTGCCTGGGGGAGGGGACAGGGGTTAGGGCAAGAGACCCAGTACTTC. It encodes CAWGRGQGLGQETQYF.

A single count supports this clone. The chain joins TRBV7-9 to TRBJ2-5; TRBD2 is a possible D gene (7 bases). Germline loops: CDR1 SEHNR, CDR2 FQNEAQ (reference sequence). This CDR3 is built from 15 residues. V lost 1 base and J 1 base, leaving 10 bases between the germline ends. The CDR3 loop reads CASSLGGGLQETQYF. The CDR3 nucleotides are TGTGCCAGCAGCTTAGGGGGGGGCCTCCAAGAGACCCAGTACTTC. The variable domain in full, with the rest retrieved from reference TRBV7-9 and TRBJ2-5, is DTGVSQNPRHKITKRGQNVTFRCDPISEHNRLYWYRQTLGQGPEFLTYFQNEAQLEKSRLLSDRFSAERPKGSFSTLEIQRTEQGDSAMYLCASSLGGGLQETQYFGPGTRLLVL.

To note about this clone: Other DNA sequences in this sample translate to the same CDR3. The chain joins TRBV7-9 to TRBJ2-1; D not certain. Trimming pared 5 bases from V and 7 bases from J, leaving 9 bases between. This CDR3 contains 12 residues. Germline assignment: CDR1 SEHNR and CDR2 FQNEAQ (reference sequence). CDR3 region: CASSPGLNEQFF. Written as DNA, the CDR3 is TGTGCCAGCAGCCCCGGCTTAAATGAGCAGTTCTTC.

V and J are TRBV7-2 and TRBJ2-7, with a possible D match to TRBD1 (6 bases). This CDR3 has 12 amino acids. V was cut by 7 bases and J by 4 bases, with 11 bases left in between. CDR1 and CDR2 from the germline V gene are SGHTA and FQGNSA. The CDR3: CASKGEDYEQYF. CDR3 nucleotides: TGTGCCAGCAAGGGGGAAGATTACGAGCAGTACTTC. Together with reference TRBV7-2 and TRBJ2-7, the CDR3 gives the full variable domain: GAGVSQSPSNKVTEKGKDVELRCDPISGHTALYWYRQSLGQGLEFLIYFQGNSAPDKSGLPSDRFSAERTGGSVSTLTIQRTQQEDSAVYLCASKGEDYEQYFGPGTRLTVT.

The CDR3 reads CASSGRGGNQPQHF. The CDR3 DNA reads TGTGCCAGCAGTGGCAGGGGCGGCAATCAGCCCCAGCATTTT. The V and J genes are TRBV6-6 and TRBJ1-5; TRBD1 might be the D (6 bases). Trimming removed 5 bases at V and 2 bases at J, with 10 bases between. CDR3 length equals 14 residues. Germline loops: CDR1 MNHNY, CDR2 SVGAGI (reference sequence).

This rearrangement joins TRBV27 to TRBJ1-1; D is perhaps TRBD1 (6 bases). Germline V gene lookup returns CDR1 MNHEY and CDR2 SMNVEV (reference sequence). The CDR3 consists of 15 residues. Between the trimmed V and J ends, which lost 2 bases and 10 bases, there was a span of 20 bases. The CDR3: CASSLRGHTFIGAFF. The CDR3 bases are TGTGCCAGCAGTTTAAGGGGACATACTTTTATAGGAGCTTTCTTT.

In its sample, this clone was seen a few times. CDR3 nucleotide sequence: TGTGCCAGCAGCTGGGGTTCCCAGCCCCAGCATTTT. The encoded protein is CASSWGSQPQHF. This chain uses TRBV7-2 with TRBJ1-5, with D unresolved. Germline V gives CDR1 SGHTA, CDR2 FQGNSA. The CDR3 length is 12 residues. V dropped 4 bases and J dropped 7 bases, with 8 bases sitting between them.

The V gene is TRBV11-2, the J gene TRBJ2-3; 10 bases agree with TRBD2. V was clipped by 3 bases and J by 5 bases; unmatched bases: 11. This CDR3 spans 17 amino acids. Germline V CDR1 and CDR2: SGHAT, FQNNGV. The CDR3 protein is CASSFRTLAGAGDTQYF. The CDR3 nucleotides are TGTGCCAGCAGCTTCAGAACCCTAGCGGGGGCGGGAGATACGCAGTATTTT.

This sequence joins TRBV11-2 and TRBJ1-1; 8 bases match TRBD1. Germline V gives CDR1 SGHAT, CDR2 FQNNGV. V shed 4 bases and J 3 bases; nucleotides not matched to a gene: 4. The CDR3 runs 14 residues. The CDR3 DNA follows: TGTGCCAGCAGCTACGGGACAGGATACACTGAAGCTTTCTTT. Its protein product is CASSYGTGYTEAFF.

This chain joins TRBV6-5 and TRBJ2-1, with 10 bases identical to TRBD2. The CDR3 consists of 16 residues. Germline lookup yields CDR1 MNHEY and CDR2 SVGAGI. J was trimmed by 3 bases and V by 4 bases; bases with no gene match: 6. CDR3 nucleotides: TGTGCCAGCAGTTCCTCACTAGCGGGAAGCTACAATGAGCAGTTCTTC. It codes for CASSSSLAGSYNEQFF.

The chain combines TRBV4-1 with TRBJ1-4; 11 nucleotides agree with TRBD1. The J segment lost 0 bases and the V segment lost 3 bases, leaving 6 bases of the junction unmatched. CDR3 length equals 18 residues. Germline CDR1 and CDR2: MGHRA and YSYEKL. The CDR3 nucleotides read TGCGCCAGCAGCCAGGCCCGGGGACAGGGGGCAACTAATGAAAAACTGTTTTTT. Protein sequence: CASSQARGQGATNEKLFF.

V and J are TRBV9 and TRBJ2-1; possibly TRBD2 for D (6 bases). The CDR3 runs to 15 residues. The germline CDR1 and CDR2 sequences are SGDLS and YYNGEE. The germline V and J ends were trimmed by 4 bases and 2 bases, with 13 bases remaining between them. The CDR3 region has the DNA TGTGCCAGCAGCTCCGGGGACTTAACCTACAATGAGCAGTTCTTC. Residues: CASSSGDLTYNEQFF.

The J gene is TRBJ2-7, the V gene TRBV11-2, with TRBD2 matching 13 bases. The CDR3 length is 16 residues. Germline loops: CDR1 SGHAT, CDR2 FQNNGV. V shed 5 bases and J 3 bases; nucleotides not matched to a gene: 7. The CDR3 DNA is TGTGCCAGCAGCACCAGACTAGCGGGAGGAAACTACGAGCAGTACTTC. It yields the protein CASSTRLAGGNYEQYF.

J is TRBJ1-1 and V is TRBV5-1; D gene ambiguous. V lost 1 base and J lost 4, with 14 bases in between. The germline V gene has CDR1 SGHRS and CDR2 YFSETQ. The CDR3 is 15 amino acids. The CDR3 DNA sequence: TGCGCCAGCAGCTTGACGGCGGGTCAGGCCACTGAAGCTTTCTTT. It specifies CASSLTAGQATEAFF.

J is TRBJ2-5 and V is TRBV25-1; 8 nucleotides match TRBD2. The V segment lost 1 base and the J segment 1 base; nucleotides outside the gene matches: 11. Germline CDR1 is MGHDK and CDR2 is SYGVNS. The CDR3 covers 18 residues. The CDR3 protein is CASSESFSASGFQETQYF. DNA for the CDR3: TGTGCCAGCAGTGAATCTTTCTCGGCTAGCGGGTTCCAAGAGACCCAGTACTTC.

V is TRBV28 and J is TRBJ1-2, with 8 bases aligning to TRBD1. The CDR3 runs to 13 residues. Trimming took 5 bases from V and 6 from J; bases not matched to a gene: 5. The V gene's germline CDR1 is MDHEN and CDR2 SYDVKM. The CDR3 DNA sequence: TGTGCCAGCAGTGCCACAGGGGGAAATGGCTACACCTTC. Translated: CASSATGGNGYTF.

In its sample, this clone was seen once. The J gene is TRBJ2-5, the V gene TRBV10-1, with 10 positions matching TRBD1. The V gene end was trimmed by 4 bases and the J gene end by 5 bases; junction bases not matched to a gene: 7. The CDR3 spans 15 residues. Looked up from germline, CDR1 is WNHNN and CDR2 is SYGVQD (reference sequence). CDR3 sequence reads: CASSGETGGAETQYF. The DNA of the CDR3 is TGCGCCAGCAGTGGGGAGACAGGGGGCGCGGAGACCCAGTACTTC.

The CDR3 sequence: CASTLDRGYEQYF. CDR3 nucleotides: TGTGCCAGCACCTTAGACAGGGGCTACGAGCAGTACTTC. The chain uses TRBV5-4 and TRBJ2-7; TRBD1 matches 8 bases. Germline CDR1 reads SGHNT; CDR2 reads YYREEE (reference sequence). With 6 bases clipped from V and 3 bases from J, the junction kept 5 bases outside the gene matches. The CDR3 runs to 13 residues.